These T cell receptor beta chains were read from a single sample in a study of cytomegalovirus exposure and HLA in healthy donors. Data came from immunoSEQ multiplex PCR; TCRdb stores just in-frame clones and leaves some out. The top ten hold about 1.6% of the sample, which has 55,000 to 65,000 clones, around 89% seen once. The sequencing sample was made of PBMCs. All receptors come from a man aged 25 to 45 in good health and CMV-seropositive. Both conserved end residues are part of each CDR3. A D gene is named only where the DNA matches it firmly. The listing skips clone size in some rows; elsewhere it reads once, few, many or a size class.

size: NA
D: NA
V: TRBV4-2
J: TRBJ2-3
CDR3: CASSQVRADTQYF
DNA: TGTGCCAGCAGCCAAGTGCGGGCGGATACGCAGTATTTT

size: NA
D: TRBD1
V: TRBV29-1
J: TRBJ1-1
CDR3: CSVGPGQGAGAFF
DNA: TGCAGCGTTGGACCGGGACAGGGGGCCGGGGCTTTCTTT

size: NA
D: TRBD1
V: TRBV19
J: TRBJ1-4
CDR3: CASSFPGTGSEKLFF
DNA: TGTGCCAGTAGTTTTCCCGGGACAGGTAGCGAAAAACTGTTTTTT

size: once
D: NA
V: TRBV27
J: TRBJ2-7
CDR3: CASSPSEASSYEQYF
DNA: TGTGCCAGCAGTCCGTCGGAAGCTAGCTCCTACGAGCAGTACTTC

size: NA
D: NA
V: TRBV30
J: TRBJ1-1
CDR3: CARREASYTEAFF
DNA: TGTGCCCGCCGAGAAGCTTCTTACACTGAAGCTTTCTTT

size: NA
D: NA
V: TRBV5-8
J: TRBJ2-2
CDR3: CASSDRRSGELFF
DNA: TGTGCCAGCTCGGACAGAAGAAGCGGGGAGCTGTTTTTT

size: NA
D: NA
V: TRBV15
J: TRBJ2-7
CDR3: CATSSRGLSSYEQYF
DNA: TGTGCCACCAGCAGTCGGGGACTCAGCTCCTACGAGCAGTACTTC

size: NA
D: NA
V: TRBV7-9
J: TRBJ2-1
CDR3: CASSFLWVAGEQFF
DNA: TGTGCCAGCAGCTTCCTCTGGGTAGCTGGAGAGCAGTTCTTC

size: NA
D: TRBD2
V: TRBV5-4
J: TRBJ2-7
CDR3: CASSIGGEPYEQYF
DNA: TGTGCCAGCAGCATCGGGGGGGAACCTTACGAGCAGTACTTC

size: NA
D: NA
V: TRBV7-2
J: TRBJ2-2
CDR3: CASSLRGGTGELFF
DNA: TGTGCCAGCAGCTTAAGGGGGGGAACCGGGGAGCTGTTTTTT

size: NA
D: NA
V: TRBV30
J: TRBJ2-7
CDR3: CAVKGRLREQYF
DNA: TGTGCCGTAAAGGGGAGGTTGCGCGAGCAGTACTTC

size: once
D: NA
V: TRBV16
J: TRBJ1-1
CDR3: CASSRTRGADTEAFF
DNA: TGTGCCAGCAGCCGGACCCGGGGGGCCGACACTGAAGCTTTCTTT

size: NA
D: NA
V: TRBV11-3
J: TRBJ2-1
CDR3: CASSLDENTRNEQFF
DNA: TGTGCCAGCAGCTTAGATGAGAATACCCGTAATGAGCAGTTCTTC

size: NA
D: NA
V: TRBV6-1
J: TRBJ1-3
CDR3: CASSPGHDSGNTIYF
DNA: TGTGCCAGCAGTCCAGGACACGACTCTGGAAACACCATATATTTT

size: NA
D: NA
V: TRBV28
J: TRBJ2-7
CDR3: CASSFQGVLGREQYF
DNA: TGTGCCAGCAGTTTCCAGGGTGTATTGGGTCGCGAGCAGTACTTC

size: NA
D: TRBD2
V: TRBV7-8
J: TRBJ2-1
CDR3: CASSSTSGVNEQFF
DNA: TGTGCCAGCAGCTCTACTAGCGGGGTCAATGAGCAGTTCTTC

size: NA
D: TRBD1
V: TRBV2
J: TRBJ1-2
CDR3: CASSFAGGNYGYTF
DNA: TGTGCCAGCAGTTTTGCAGGGGGTAACTATGGCTACACCTTC

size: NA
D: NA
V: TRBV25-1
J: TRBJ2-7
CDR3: CASSEFNEQYF
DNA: TGTGCCAGCAGTGAATTCAACGAGCAGTACTTC

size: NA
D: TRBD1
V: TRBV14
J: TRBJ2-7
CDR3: CASSHRDRTYEQYF
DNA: TGTGCCAGCAGCCACAGGGACAGAACCTACGAGCAGTACTTC

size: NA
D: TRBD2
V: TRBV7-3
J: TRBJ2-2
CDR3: CASSLNGRGNTGELFF
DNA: TGTGCCAGCAGCTTAAACGGGAGGGGTAACACCGGGGAGCTGTTTTTT

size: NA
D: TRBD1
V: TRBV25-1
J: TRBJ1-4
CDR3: CASTSSRDRGVGEKLFF
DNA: TGTGCCAGCACGTCGTCCCGGGACAGGGGGGTTGGGGAAAAACTGTTTTTT

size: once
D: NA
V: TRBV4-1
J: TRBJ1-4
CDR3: CASSQGGKLFF
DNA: TGCGCCAGCAGCCAAGGAGGAAAACTGTTTTTT

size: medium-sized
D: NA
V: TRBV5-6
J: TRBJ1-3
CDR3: CASSLEGAGAIYF
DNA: TGTGCCAGCAGCTTGGAAGGGGCAGGGGCCATATATTTT

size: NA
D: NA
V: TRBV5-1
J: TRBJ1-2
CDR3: CASTPGTPDGYTF
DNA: TGCGCCAGCACCCCGGGGACACCTGATGGCTACACCTTC

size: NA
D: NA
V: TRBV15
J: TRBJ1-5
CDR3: CATSRDDSPSNQPQHF
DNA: TGTGCCACCAGCAGAGATGACAGCCCCAGCAATCAGCCCCAGCATTTT

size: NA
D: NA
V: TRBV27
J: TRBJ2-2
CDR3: CASSKSNTGELFF
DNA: TGTGCCAGCAGTAAATCTAACACCGGGGAGCTGTTTTTT

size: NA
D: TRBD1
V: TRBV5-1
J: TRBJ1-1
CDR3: CASSSRTGELEAFF
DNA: TGCGCCAGCAGCTCGCGGACAGGGGAACTTGAAGCTTTCTTT

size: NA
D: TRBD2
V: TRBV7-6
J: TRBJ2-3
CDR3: CASSQRYTGTKASTDTQYF
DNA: TGTGCCAGCAGCCAACGATACACCGGGACTAAGGCAAGCACAGATACGCAGTATTTT

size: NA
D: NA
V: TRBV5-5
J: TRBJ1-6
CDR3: CASSSAGQESPLHF
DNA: TGTGCCAGCAGCTCGGCGGGTCAGGAATCACCCCTCCACTTT

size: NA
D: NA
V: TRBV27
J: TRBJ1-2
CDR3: CASSPTGQGGYTF
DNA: TGTGCCAGCAGTCCTACAGGGCAGGGCGGCTACACCTTC

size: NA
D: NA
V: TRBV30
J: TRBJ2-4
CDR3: CAWSSAGRGIQYF
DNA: TGTGCCTGGAGCTCGGCAGGGCGGGGCATTCAGTACTTC

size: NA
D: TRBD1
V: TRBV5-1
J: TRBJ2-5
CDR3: CASSPQGAGETQYF
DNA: TGCGCCAGCAGCCCCCAGGGGGCGGGAGAGACCCAGTACTTC

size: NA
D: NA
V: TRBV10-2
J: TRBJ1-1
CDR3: CASSGGNTEAFF
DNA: TGCGCCAGCTCTGGAGGGAACACTGAAGCTTTCTTT